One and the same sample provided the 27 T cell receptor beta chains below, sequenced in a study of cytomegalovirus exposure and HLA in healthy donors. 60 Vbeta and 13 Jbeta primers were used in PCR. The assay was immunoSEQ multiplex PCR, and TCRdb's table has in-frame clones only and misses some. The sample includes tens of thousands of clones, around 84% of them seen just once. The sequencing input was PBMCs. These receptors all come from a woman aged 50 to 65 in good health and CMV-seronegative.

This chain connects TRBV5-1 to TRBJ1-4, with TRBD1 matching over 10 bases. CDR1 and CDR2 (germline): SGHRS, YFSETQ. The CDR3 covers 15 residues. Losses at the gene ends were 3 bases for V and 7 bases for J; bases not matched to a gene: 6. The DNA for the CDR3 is TGCGCCAGCAGCTCTCAAGGACAGGGGGGTGAAAAACTGTTTTTT. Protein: CASSSQGQGGEKLFF. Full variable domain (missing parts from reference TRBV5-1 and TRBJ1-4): KAGVTQTPRYLIKTRGQQVTLSCSPISGHRSVSWYQQTPGQGLQFLFEYFSETQRNKGNFPGRFSGRQFSNSRSEMNVSTLELGDSALYLCASSSQGQGGEKLFFGSGTQLSVL.

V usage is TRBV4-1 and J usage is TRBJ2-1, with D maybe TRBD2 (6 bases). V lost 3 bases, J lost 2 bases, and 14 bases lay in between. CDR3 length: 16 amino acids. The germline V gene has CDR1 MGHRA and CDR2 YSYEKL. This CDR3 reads CASSQSVAETYNEQFF. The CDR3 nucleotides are TGCGCCAGCAGCCAGTCCGTAGCGGAGACCTACAATGAGCAGTTCTTC.

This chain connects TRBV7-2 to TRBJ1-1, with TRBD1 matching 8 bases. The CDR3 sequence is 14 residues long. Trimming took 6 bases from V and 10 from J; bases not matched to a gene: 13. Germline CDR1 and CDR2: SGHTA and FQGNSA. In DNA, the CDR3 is TGTGCCAGCAGGTGGAACGACAGGGGAAGGCGAGCTTTCTTT. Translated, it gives CASRWNDRGRRAFF.

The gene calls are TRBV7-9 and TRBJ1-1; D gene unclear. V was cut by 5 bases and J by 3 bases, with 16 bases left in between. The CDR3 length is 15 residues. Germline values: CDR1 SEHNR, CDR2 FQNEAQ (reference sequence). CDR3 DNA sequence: TGTGCCAGCAGCCCCCCCAGGCAGGTGTACACTGAAGCTTTCTTT. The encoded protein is CASSPPRQVYTEAFF.

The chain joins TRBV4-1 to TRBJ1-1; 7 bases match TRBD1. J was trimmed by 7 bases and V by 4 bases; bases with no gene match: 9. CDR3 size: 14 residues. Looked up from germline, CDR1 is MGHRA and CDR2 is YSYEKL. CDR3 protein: CASSPSHRDSEAFF. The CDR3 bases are TGCGCCAGCAGCCCTAGCCATCGGGACAGTGAAGCTTTCTTT.

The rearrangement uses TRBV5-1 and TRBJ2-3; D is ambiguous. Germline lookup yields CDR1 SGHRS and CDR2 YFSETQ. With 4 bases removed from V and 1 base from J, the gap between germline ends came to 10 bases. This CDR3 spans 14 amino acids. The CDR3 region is CASSPVGGTDTQYF. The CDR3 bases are TGCGCCAGCAGCCCGGTTGGAGGCACAGATACGCAGTATTTT.

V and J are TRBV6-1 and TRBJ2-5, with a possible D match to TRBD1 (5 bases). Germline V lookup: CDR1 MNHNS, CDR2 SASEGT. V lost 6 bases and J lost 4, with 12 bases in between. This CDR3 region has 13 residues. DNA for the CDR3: TGTGCCAGCAGCCGTCTACAGGTAGAGACCCAGTACTTC. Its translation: CASSRLQVETQYF.

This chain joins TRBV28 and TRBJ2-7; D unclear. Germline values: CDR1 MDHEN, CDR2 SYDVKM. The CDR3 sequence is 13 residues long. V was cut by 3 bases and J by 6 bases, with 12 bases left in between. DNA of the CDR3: TGTGCCAGCAGTTTCAGGCAACCTCCCGAGCAGTACTTC. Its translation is CASSFRQPPEQYF.

CDR3 DNA: TGCGCCAGCAGCTCGGGGACAGGAGGAGGAAAAGATACGCAGTATTTT. It specifies CASSSGTGGGKDTQYF. The chain is built from TRBV5-1 and TRBJ2-3; TRBD1 agrees at 8 bases. Germline CDR1 is SGHRS and CDR2 is YFSETQ. V lost 3 bases and J lost 5; bases outside the gene matches: 11. This CDR3 has 16 amino acids.

The CDR3 nucleotides are TGCGCCAGCAGTCGTGGAACCCGACAGGGATTCACTGAAGCTTTCTTT. Protein product: CASSRGTRQGFTEAFF. The gene calls are TRBV5-1 and TRBJ1-1, with TRBD1 matching 7 bases. The length of the CDR3 is 16 residues. CDR1 and CDR2 (germline): SGHRS, YFSETQ. J gave up 4 bases and V 5 bases, and 14 bases lay outside the gene matches.

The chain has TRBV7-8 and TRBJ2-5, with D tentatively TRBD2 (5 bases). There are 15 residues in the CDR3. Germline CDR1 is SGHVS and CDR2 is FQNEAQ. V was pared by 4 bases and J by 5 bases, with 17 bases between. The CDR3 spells CASSSLPGDDETQYF. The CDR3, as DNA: TGTGCCAGCAGCTCCCTTCCCGGGGATGATGAGACCCAGTACTTC.

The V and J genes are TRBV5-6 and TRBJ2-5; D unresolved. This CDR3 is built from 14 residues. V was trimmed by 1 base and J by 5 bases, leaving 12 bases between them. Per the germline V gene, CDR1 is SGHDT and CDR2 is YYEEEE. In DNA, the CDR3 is TGTGCCAGCAGCTTGCTGTCGACTTCGGAGACCCAGTACTTC. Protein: CASSLLSTSETQYF.

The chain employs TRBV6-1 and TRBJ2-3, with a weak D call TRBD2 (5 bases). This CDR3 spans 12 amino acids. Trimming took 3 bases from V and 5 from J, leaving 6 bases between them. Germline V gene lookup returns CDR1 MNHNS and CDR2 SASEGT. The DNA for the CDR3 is TGTGCCAGCAGTGATAGCGAAGATACGCAGTATTTT. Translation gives CASSDSEDTQYF.

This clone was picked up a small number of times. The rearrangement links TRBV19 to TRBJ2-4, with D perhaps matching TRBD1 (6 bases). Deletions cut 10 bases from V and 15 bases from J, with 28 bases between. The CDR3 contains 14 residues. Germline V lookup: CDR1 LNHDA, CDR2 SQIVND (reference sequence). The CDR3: CATEGGFSKTGLYF. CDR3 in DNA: TGTGCCACCGAAGGGGGATTCTCTAAAACGGGTCTGTACTTC.

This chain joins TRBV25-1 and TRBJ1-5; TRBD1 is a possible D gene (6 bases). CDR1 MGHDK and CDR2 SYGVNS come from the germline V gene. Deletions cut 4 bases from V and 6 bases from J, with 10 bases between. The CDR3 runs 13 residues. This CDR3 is CASSVVGGQPQHF. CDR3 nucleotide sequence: TGTGCCAGCAGTGTTGTAGGGGGTCAGCCCCAGCATTTT.

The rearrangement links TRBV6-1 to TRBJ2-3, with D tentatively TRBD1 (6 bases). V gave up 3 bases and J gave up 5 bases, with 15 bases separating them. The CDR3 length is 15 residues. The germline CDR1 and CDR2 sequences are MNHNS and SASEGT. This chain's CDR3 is CASSDRSGVGDTQYF. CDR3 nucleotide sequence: TGTGCCAGCAGTGACAGGTCAGGGGTCGGAGATACGCAGTATTTT.

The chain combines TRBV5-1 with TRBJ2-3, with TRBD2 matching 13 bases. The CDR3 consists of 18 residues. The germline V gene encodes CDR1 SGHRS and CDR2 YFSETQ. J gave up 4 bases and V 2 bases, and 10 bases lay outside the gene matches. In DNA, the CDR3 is TGCGCCAGCAGCTTCGGACTAGCGGGAGTTGGTCGTCCAGATACGCAGTATTTT. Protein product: CASSFGLAGVGRPDTQYF. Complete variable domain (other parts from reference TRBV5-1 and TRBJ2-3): KAGVTQTPRYLIKTRGQQVTLSCSPISGHRSVSWYQQTPGQGLQFLFEYFSETQRNKGNFPGRFSGRQFSNSRSEMNVSTLELGDSALYLCASSFGLAGVGRPDTQYFGPGTRLTVL.

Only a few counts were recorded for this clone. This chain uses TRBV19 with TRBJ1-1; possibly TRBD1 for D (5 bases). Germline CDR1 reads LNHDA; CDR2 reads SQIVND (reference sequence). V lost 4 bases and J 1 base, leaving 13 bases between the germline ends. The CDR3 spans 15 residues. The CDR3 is CASSTLGGTNTEAFF. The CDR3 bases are TGTGCCAGTAGTACCCTGGGGGGAACGAACACTGAAGCTTTCTTT.

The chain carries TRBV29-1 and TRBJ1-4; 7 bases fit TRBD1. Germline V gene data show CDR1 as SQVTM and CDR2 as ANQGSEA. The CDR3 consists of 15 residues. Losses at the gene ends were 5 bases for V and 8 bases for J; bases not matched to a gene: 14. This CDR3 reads CSVLTNRGQREKLFF. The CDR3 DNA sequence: TGCAGCGTTCTTACGAACAGGGGCCAGAGGGAAAAACTGTTTTTT.

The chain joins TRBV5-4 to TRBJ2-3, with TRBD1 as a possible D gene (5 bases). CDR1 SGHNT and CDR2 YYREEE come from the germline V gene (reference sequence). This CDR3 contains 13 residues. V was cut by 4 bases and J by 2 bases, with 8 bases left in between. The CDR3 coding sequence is TGTGCCAGCAGCCAGGGCCCCACAGATACGCAGTATTTT. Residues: CASSQGPTDTQYF.

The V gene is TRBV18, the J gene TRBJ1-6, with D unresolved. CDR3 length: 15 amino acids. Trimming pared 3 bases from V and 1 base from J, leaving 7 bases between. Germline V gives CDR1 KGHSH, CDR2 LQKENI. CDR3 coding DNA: TGTGCCAGCTCACCGGAGGGATCCTATAATTCACCCCTCCACTTT. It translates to CASSPEGSYNSPLHF.

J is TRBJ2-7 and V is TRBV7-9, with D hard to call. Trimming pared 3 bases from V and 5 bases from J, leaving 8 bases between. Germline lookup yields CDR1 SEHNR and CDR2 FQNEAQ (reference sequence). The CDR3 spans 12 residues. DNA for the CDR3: TGTGCCAGCAGCTTGGAGTGGAACGAGCAGTACTTC. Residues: CASSLEWNEQYF. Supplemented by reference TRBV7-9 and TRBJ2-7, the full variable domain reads DTGVSQNPRHKITKRGQNVTFRCDPISEHNRLYWYRQTLGQGPEFLTYFQNEAQLEKSRLLSDRFSAERPKGSFSTLEIQRTEQGDSAMYLCASSLEWNEQYFGPGTRLTVT.

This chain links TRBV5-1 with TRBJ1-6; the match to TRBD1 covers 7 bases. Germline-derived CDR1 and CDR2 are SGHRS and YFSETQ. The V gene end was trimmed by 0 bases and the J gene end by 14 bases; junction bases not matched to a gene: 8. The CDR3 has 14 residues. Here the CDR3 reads CASSLAYRQGALHF. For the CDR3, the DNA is TGCGCCAGCAGCTTGGCGTATAGACAGGGAGCCCTCCACTTT.

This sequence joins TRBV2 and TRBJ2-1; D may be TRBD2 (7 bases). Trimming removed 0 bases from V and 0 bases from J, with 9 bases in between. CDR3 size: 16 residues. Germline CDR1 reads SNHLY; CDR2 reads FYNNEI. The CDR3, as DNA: TGTGCCAGCAGTGAAGCAGGGGGGGCCTCCTACAATGAGCAGTTCTTC. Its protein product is CASSEAGGASYNEQFF.

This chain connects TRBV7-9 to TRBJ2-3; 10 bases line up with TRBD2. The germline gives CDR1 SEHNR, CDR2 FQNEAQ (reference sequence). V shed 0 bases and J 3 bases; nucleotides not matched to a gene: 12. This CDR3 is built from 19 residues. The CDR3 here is CASSLAVGYSGGATDTQYF. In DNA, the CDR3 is TGTGCCAGCAGCTTAGCAGTCGGGTACAGCGGGGGGGCTACAGATACGCAGTATTTT.

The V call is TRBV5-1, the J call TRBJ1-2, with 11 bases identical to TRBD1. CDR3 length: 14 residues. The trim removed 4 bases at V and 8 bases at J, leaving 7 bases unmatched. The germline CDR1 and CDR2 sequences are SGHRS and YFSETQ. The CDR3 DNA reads TGCGCCAGCAGCCCGGGACAGGGGGAAGGCGGCTACACCTTC. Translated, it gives CASSPGQGEGGYTF.

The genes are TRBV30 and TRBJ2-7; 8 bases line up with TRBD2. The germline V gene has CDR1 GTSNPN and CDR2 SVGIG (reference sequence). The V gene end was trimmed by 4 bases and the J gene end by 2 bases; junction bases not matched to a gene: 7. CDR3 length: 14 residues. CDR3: CAWTSGGAAYEQYV. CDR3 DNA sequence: TGTGCCTGGACCTCCGGGGGGGCTGCCTACGAGCAGTACGTC.